The T cell receptor (beta chain) under discussion was sequenced for a study of T cells after yellow fever vaccination. Universal primer sites and UMIs were introduced during 5'RACE template-switching synthesis of TCR cDNA. TCRdb re-derived calls from the 5' RACE reads in MiXCR, one entry per CDR3 protein. The sample includes more than 350,000 distinct CDR3 sequences, 9.5% to 13% of them seen just once. The table lists this clonotype with a few counts. Its matching antigen is unknown. Trimming removed 1 base at V and 2 bases at J, with 5 bases between. This CDR3 spans 13 amino acids. Germline V gene sequence: CDR1 SGHTA, CDR2 FQGNSA. Whole-study results and caveats: The bulk population could contribute abundant contaminating clonotypes to FACS-sorted repertoires. Post-booster reappearance was seen for most primary-vaccination clones (96% CD4, about 90% CD8). CD4 and CD8 compartments shared a small share of clonotypes.

The sample consisted of PBMCs, taken on the day of the first yellow fever vaccination. J is TRBJ2-5 and V is TRBV7-2, with D unclear. The TCR originated in a man aged 18 to 35 who received the YFV17D yellow fever vaccine. CDR3 in amino acids: CASSLEPQETQYF. The DNA of the CDR3 is TGTGCCAGCAGCTTAGAGCCTCAAGAGACCCAGTACTTC.